What follows are 9 T cell receptor beta chains derived from one specimen sequenced in a study of CD8+CD57+ T cells in acquired aplastic anemia listed by TCRdb under 2018. The reads were generated on an Illumina HiSeq 2000. Genomic DNA served as template for TCR beta VDJ combination and CDR3 sequence profiling. TCRdb handled the public reads itself, with Q25 trimming in fastp and clone calling in MiXCR, and kept productive beta chains. Every entry covers one CDR3 protein and lists the most common genes and DNA from its rows. The sample records 90,000 to 120,000 distinct CDR3 sequences, approximately 49% of which are singletons. 30% to 35% of the sample comes from the top ten. Sequencing input: sorted CD4+, CD8+, or CD8+CD57+ T cells (not recorded which) from PBMCs. These receptors were obtained from a human donor in good health, serving as a control.

This clonotype was seen once. This chain uses TRBV4-1 with TRBJ2-7; perhaps TRBD1 as D (5 bases). The CDR3 has 15 amino acids. Germline-derived CDR1 and CDR2 are MGHRA and YSYEKL. The ends were cut back, 2 bases at V and 1 base at J, with 12 bases in the middle. CDR3 in DNA: TGCGCCAGCAGCCAAAGGGGTACGGGTTCCTACGAGCAGTACTTC. Its protein is CASSQRGTGSYEQYF.

The genes are TRBV7-9 and TRBJ2-7; the D gene is possibly TRBD1 (5 bases). Germline CDR1 and CDR2: SEHNR and FQNEAQ (reference sequence). V lost 8 bases and J lost 7, with 15 bases in between. This CDR3 is built from 12 residues. The CDR3 reads CASRYIRQEQYF. The CDR3 region has the DNA TGTGCCAGCCGCTATATTAGACAGGAGCAGTACTTC. Supplemented by reference TRBV7-9 and TRBJ2-7, the full variable domain reads DTGVSQNPRHKITKRGQNVTFRCDPISEHNRLYWYRQTLGQGPEFLTYFQNEAQLEKSRLLSDRFSAERPKGSFSTLEIQRTEQGDSAMYLCASRYIRQEQYFGPGTRLTVT.

This clonotype was counted once. J is TRBJ2-5 and V is TRBV12-3 or TRBV12-4; D may be TRBD1 or TRBD2 (5 bases each). V shed 3 bases and J shed 2 bases, with 16 bases lying between them. This CDR3 is 16 amino acids long. CDR3 coding DNA: TGTGCCAGCAGTTTTGGTGGATTGGGGGTTCAAGAGACCCAGTACTTC. It yields the protein CASSFGGLGVQETQYF.

Comment on this clonotype: Compared with germline, one end of the junction differs, possibly owing to a read error. The chain is built from TRBV29-1 and TRBJ2-2; possibly TRBD2 for D (6 bases). Looked up from germline, CDR1 is SQVTM and CDR2 is ANQGSEA. The CDR3 is made up of 13 amino acids. The CDR3 spells CSVRGTSTGGLFF. The CDR3 bases are TGCAGCGTAAGAGGAACGAGCACCGGGGGGCTGTTTTTT.

This clonotype occurred many times. The chain employs TRBV16 and TRBJ1-5; D gene unclear. Trimming took 2 bases from V and 5 from J, leaving 13 bases between them. This CDR3 has 15 residues. Germline V lookup: CDR1 KGHSY, CDR2 FQNENV. CDR3 sequence reads: CASSQPPSGDQPQHF. The CDR3 DNA reads TGTGCCAGCAGCCAACCTCCCTCTGGGGATCAGCCCCAGCATTTT.

V gene TRBV29-1 combines with J gene TRBJ2-7; the D is unclear. CDR1 SQVTM and CDR2 ANQGSEA come from the germline V gene. The CDR3 has 12 residues. V lost 4 bases, J lost 6 bases, and 13 bases lay in between. CDR3 coding DNA: TGCAGCGTTGGATCCCACCCGGGCGAGCAGTACTTC. Protein: CSVGSHPGEQYF.

Comment on this clonotype: The junction does not match germline at one end; this may be a read error. The chain joins TRBV5-4 to TRBJ2-7; D may correspond to TRBD1 or TRBD2 (5 bases each). Germline CDR1 SGHNT, CDR2 YYREEE (reference sequence). This CDR3 region has 14 residues. The CDR3 region is CASSLRDGTYEQCF. CDR3 DNA sequence: TGTGCCAGCAGCCTTCGGGACGGGACCTACGAGCAGTGCTTC.

The chain employs TRBV7-8 and TRBJ2-7; D may correspond to TRBD1 or TRBD2 (5 bases each). The CDR3 loop spans 15 amino acids. From germline, CDR1 is SGHVS and CDR2 FQNEAQ. The V and J ends lost 5 bases and 0 bases respectively, with 14 bases between them. CDR3 DNA sequence: TGTGCCAGCAGCCTAACCCAGGGACCCTCCTACGAGCAGTACTTC. Residues: CASSLTQGPSYEQYF.

The chain uses TRBV6-1 and TRBJ1-6, with 7 bases lining up with TRBD1. V shed 3 bases and J 4 bases; nucleotides not matched to a gene: 6. The CDR3 contains 16 residues. Germline V gene sequence: CDR1 MNHNS, CDR2 SASEGT. The CDR3 DNA is TGTGCCAGCAGTGATACTGGGACAGTTTATAATTCACCCCTCCACTTT. Translating it yields CASSDTGTVYNSPLHF.